The 22 T cell receptor beta chains listed next were all sequenced from one sample in a study of vaccination effects on CD4 cells after COVID-19. Sequencing used immunoSEQ multiplex PCR; TCRdb keeps in-frame clones, though not all of them. The table lists 35,000 to 40,000 clones, roughly 80% of them singletons. Scientists isolated CD4+ T cells after a roughly nine-day culture period ended. These receptors have no identified antigens. This sample comprised CD4+ T cells from PBMCs cultured without peptide, obtained before COVID-19 vaccination. These receptors all come from a human donor who received a COVID-19 vaccine.

The chain links TRBV3-1 (or the pseudogene TRBV3-2) to TRBJ2-5, with a weak D call TRBD2 (6 bases). V was pared by 1 base and J by 4 bases, with 10 bases between. Germline V CDR1 and CDR2: LGHDT, YNNKEL (reference sequence). The CDR3 is made up of 14 amino acids. CDR3 region: CASSQVGTPETQYF. The CDR3 DNA follows: TGTGCCAGCAGCCAAGTGGGGACTCCAGAGACCCAGTACTTC.

This sequence joins TRBV10-2 and TRBJ2-7; 7 bases match TRBD2. J was trimmed by 4 bases and V by 2 bases; bases with no gene match: 2. The CDR3 spans 13 residues. Per the germline V gene, CDR1 is WSHSY and CDR2 is SAAADI. DNA for the CDR3: TGCGCCAGCAGTGAGGGGGGGGGATACGAGCAGTACGTC. Translated, it gives CASSEGGGYEQYV.

This clone occurred once. The V gene is TRBV28, the J gene TRBJ2-3; D is perhaps TRBD1 (6 bases). Trimming cost V 3 bases and J 6 bases, with 19 bases left between them. Germline V gene lookup returns CDR1 MDHEN and CDR2 SYDVKM. This CDR3 has 16 residues. CDR3 sequence (DNA): TGTGCCAGCAGTTTCAACGGGCAGGGGTACGGGGATACGCAGTATTTT. It specifies CASSFNGQGYGDTQYF.

The chain couples TRBV30 to TRBJ1-5; 10 nucleotides match TRBD1. Germline trimming cut 2 bases from V and 1 base from J; bases unmatched to any gene: 5. Germline lookup yields CDR1 GTSNPN and CDR2 SVGIG (reference sequence). CDR3 size: 16 residues. The CDR3 DNA is TGTGCCTGGAGTCGACAGGGGGCTGGGAGCAATCAGCCCCAGCATTTT. Translation gives CAWSRQGAGSNQPQHF.

This clone was detected only once. This sequence joins TRBV19 and TRBJ2-6; a possible D gene is TRBD1 (6 bases). The CDR3 length is 15 residues. The V end was cut by 5 bases, the J end by 0 bases, with 8 bases between. Germline loops: CDR1 LNHDA, CDR2 SQIVND (reference sequence). CDR3 in DNA: TGTGCCAGTAGTCGACAGGTCTCTGGGGCCAACGTCCTGACTTTC. The encoded protein is CASSRQVSGANVLTF.

CDR3 coding DNA: TGTGCCAGCAGTTACTCGGGCACCCAGTACTTC. Its translation: CASSYSGTQYF. This chain joins TRBV6-5 and TRBJ2-5; unclear D gene. The V and J ends lost 0 bases and 8 bases respectively, with 4 bases between them. Germline loops: CDR1 MNHEY, CDR2 SVGAGI. The CDR3 consists of 11 residues.

This sequence joins TRBV12-3 or TRBV12-4 and TRBJ1-1; TRBD1 might be the D (5 bases). CDR3 length equals 13 residues. Trimming shortened V by 3 bases and J by 1 base, and 6 bases separated the two germline ends. The DNA of the CDR3 is TGTGCCAGCAGTTTGCAGGGGAACACTGAAGCTTTCTTT. Its translation is CASSLQGNTEAFF.

The chain is built from TRBV5-6 and TRBJ2-3; 9 bases map to TRBD1. CDR3 length equals 16 residues. J gave up 1 base and V 0 bases, and 3 bases lay outside the gene matches. Germline lookup yields CDR1 SGHDT and CDR2 YYEEEE. The DNA of the CDR3 is TGTGCCAGCAGCTTGGCCCGGACAGGGGGCACAGATACGCAGTATTTT. Protein sequence: CASSLARTGGTDTQYF.

The chain is built from TRBV28 and TRBJ2-1; TRBD1 aligns across 10 bases. The CDR3 runs 15 residues. Unmatched junction bases numbered 6, after V lost 6 bases and J lost 4 bases. The germline V gene has CDR1 MDHEN and CDR2 SYDVKM. The CDR3 is CASRGQGLGYNEQFF. Written as DNA, the CDR3 is TGTGCCAGCAGGGGACAGGGGTTAGGTTACAATGAGCAGTTCTTC.

The chain recombines TRBV4-1 with TRBJ1-2; 7 nucleotides align to TRBD1. Trimming took 2 bases from V and 0 from J; bases not matched to a gene: 6. Germline CDR1 MGHRA, CDR2 YSYEKL. This CDR3 is 16 amino acids long. CDR3 nucleotides: TGCGCCAGCAGCCAATTCGGGACAGCTTCTAACTATGGCTACACCTTC. This sequence encodes CASSQFGTASNYGYTF.

This clone came up a few times. V gene TRBV24-1 combines with J gene TRBJ2-2; weak D call: TRBD2 (6 bases). This CDR3 comprises 12 residues. V dropped 8 bases and J dropped 9 bases, with 12 bases sitting between them. The V gene's germline CDR1 is KGHDR and CDR2 SFDVKD. The DNA of the CDR3 is TGTGCCACCACCACGGAGGGAAGGGAGCTGTTTTTT. This sequence encodes CATTTEGRELFF.

The chain has TRBV19 and TRBJ1-5; 7 bases fit TRBD1. CDR1 is LNHDA, CDR2 SQIVND, per germline (reference sequence). The CDR3 contains 14 residues. The V gene end was trimmed by 6 bases and the J gene end by 4 bases; junction bases not matched to a gene: 6. The CDR3 region has the DNA TGTGCCAGTAGGGAACAGGGGAGTAATCAGCCCCAGCATTTT. Encoded protein: CASREQGSNQPQHF.

The chain combines TRBV5-1 with TRBJ1-1; no firm D call. With 1 base removed from V and 0 bases from J, the gap between germline ends came to 7 bases. The V gene's germline CDR1 is SGHRS and CDR2 YFSETQ. The CDR3 is 14 amino acids. In DNA form, the CDR3 reads TGCGCCAGCAGCTTGAGCAGGATGAACACTGAAGCTTTCTTT. This sequence encodes CASSLSRMNTEAFF. Based on the CDR3 plus reference TRBV5-1 and TRBJ1-1, the full variable domain is KAGVTQTPRYLIKTRGQQVTLSCSPISGHRSVSWYQQTPGQGLQFLFEYFSETQRNKGNFPGRFSGRQFSNSRSEMNVSTLELGDSALYLCASSLSRMNTEAFFGQGTRLTVV.

J is TRBJ2-2 and V is TRBV11-2, with D possibly matching TRBD2 (6 bases). The germline V gene has CDR1 SGHAT and CDR2 FQNNGV. Trimming pared 5 bases from V and 5 bases from J, leaving 18 bases between. This CDR3 is built from 16 residues. In DNA form, the CDR3 reads TGTGCCAGCAGCCCTATCTCCGGGAGAGAGACCGGGGAGCTGTTTTTT. Translation: CASSPISGRETGELFF. The variable domain in full, with the rest retrieved from reference TRBV11-2 and TRBJ2-2, is EAGVAQSPRYKIIEKRQSVAFWCNPISGHATLYWYQQILGQGPKLLIQFQNNGVVDDSQLPKDRFSAERLKGVDSTLKIQPAKLEDSAVYLCASSPISGRETGELFFGEGSRLTVL.

A single count supports this clone. The chain joins TRBV9 to TRBJ2-5, with D hard to call. The CDR3 contains 13 residues. CDR1 SGDLS and CDR2 YYNGEE come from the germline V gene. V shed 0 bases and J shed 3 bases, with 6 bases lying between them. The CDR3 protein is CASSVEPEETQYF. The CDR3 DNA reads as TGTGCCAGCAGCGTAGAACCAGAAGAGACCCAGTACTTC.

This chain connects TRBV7-8 to TRBJ1-3; D is undetermined. V gave up 4 bases and J gave up 8 bases, with 12 bases separating them. CDR1 SGHVS and CDR2 FQNEAQ come from the germline V gene. This CDR3 has 13 residues. The CDR3 region has the DNA TGTGCCAGCAGCTCCCCCCCTAAGGACACCATATATTTT. Protein product: CASSSPPKDTIYF. The entire variable domain, with the rest obtained from reference TRBV7-8 and TRBJ1-3, is as follows: GAGVSQSPRYKVAKRGQDVALRCDPISGHVSLFWYQQALGQGPEFLTYFQNEAQLDKSGLPSDRFFAERPEGSVSTLKIQRTQQEDSAVYLCASSSPPKDTIYFGEGSWLTVV.

This chain connects TRBV10-3 to TRBJ2-2; D gene unclear. CDR1 ENHRY and CDR2 SYGVKD come from the germline V gene. V was clipped by 0 bases and J by 7 bases, with 15 bases between them. The length of the CDR3 is 16 residues. CDR3 in DNA: TGTGCCATCAGTGAGTCGGGCAGGTCTTCTAGCGGGGAGCTGTTTTTT. This codes for CAISESGRSSSGELFF.

The rearrangement joins TRBV2 to TRBJ1-1; 11 bases are shared with TRBD1. The CDR3 is 14 residues long. J lost 4 bases, V lost 7 bases, and 5 bases had no gene match. CDR1 is SNHLY and CDR2 is FYNNEI in the germline V gene. This CDR3 reads CASIGTGGTTEAFF. Here the CDR3 DNA reads TGTGCCAGCATTGGGACAGGGGGGACCACTGAAGCTTTCTTT.

This chain uses TRBV11-2 with TRBJ2-7; D ambiguous. V gave up 4 bases and J gave up 4 bases, with 8 bases separating them. CDR1 SGHAT and CDR2 FQNNGV come from the germline V gene. The CDR3 loop spans 12 amino acids. The CDR3 sequence is CASSSLLYEQYV. As DNA, the CDR3 is TGTGCCAGCAGCTCCCTCCTATACGAGCAGTACGTC.

The rearrangement links TRBV19 to TRBJ1-2; tentatively, D is TRBD1 (6 bases). Trimming took 7 bases from V and 4 from J, leaving 25 bases between them. The V gene's germline CDR1 is LNHDA and CDR2 SQIVND (reference sequence). The CDR3 loop spans 17 amino acids. In DNA form, the CDR3 reads TGTGCCAGTACTATTGGGGGGCAGACCGGCTTGATCTATGGCTACACCTTC. Translation: CASTIGGQTGLIYGYTF.

V usage is TRBV19 and J usage is TRBJ1-5; D unresolved. This CDR3 contains 15 residues. CDR1 LNHDA and CDR2 SQIVND come from the germline V gene (reference sequence). The germline V and J ends were trimmed by 3 bases and 3 bases, with 12 bases remaining between them. The CDR3: CASSMLPGSNQPQHF. DNA for the CDR3: TGTGCCAGTAGTATGTTGCCCGGGTCCAATCAGCCCCAGCATTTT.

This chain connects TRBV5-5 to TRBJ1-2; D ambiguous. Germline CDR1 is SGHKS and CDR2 is YYEKEE (reference sequence). V lost 0 bases and J 2 bases, leaving 8 bases between the germline ends. The CDR3 covers 14 residues. The CDR3 DNA reads as TGTGCCAGCAGCTTGGACACGGTGAACTATGGCTACACCTTC. Translation gives CASSLDTVNYGYTF.